This T cell receptor (beta chain) was recorded in a study of cytomegalovirus exposure and HLA in healthy donors. Background on the study: Among the roughly 430 genotyped donors, 65% to 90% were placed in the Caucasian-associated ancestry cluster. Study conclusions and caveats: Previously analyzed data showed that most TCR beta V segments were productive at a frequency of about 87% or about 30%. Differences between HLA loci emerged in a later analysis of TCR association rates, with DRB1 most and HLA-C fewest.

The PCR ran on 60 Vbeta and 13 Jbeta primers. Produced via immunoSEQ multiplex PCR; TCRdb's table is partial and in-frame only. The sample lists nearly 110,000 clones, 65% to 85% occurring once. Trimming took off 2 bases at V and 5 bases at J, with 10 bases between the two ends. Germline V gene sequence: CDR1 SGHNT, CDR2 YYREEE (reference sequence). The CDR3 runs to 14 residues. Comment on this clone: Its antigen is currently unknown.

The chain carries TRBV5-4 and TRBJ1-4; maybe TRBD1 (6 bases). This TCR came from a male donor in good health and CMV-seropositive. Material: PBMCs. CDR3 sequence (DNA): TGTGCCAGCAGCTTCGGACAGCCAAATGAAAAACTGTTTTTT. It translates to CASSFGQPNEKLFF. The complete variable domain, with remaining parts taken from reference TRBV5-4 and TRBJ1-4, reads ETGVTQSPTHLIKTRGQQVTLRCSSQSGHNTVSWYQQALGQGPQFIFQYYREEENGRGNFPPRFSGLQFPNYSSELNVNALELDDSALYLCASSFGQPNEKLFFGSGTQLSVL.